The 8 T cell receptor beta chains in this list originate from one sample, sequenced in a study of post-analysis software for immune sequencing data. General study results and limits: Relative to controls, patients had a handful of TRBV segments at higher frequency, with TRBV5-6, TRBV5-1 and TRBV20-1 among these.

No antigen has been assigned to these receptors. Unique molecular identifiers tagged the TCR beta cDNA libraries. From the PCR reads, TCRdb called clonotypes with MiXCR, one entry per CDR3 protein. Here the sample spans under 200,000 distinct CDR3 sequences, 25% to 30% being singletons. Sequenced material: blood. These receptor sequences come from a girl aged 2 to 17 with multiple sclerosis.

This clonotype occurred a few times. This may be a read error, as it is one base from a much larger clone. J is TRBJ2-1 and V is TRBV5-1; D assignment may be TRBD1 or TRBD2 (5 bases each). The DNA end is a closer match to TRBJ2-7, so the J assignment may be wrong. The CDR3 has 14 amino acids. Germline CDR1 SGHRS, CDR2 YFSETQ. The DNA for the CDR3 is TGCGCCAGCGGCGAGGGATTTCAGGACAATGAGCAGTACTTC. This gives the protein CASGEGFQDNEQYF.

This chain uses TRBV2 with TRBJ2-5, with a weak D call TRBD1 (6 bases). Trimming removed 11 bases at V and 2 bases at J, with 12 bases between. The CDR3 runs 12 residues. Germline lookup yields CDR1 SNHLY and CDR2 FYNNEI. CDR3 in amino acids: CALRTDQETQYF. The CDR3 DNA sequence: TGTGCCCTAAGGACAGATCAAGAGACCCAGTACTTC.

The chain uses TRBV14 and TRBJ2-3, with 10 positions matching TRBD1. V trimming: 2 bases; J trimming: 7 bases; junction bases outside the gene matches: 9. CDR3 length: 16 residues. Germline V CDR1 and CDR2: SGHDN, FVKESK. CDR3 in amino acids: CASSQLSGTGVHTQYF. The CDR3 DNA follows: TGTGCCAGCAGCCAACTATCCGGGACAGGGGTACATACGCAGTATTTT. Filled out from reference TRBV14 and TRBJ2-3, the complete variable domain reads EAGVTQFPSHSVIEKGQTVTLRCDPISGHDNLYWYRRVMGKEIKFLLHFVKESKQDESGMPNNRFLAERTGGTYSTLKVQPAELEDSGVYFCASSQLSGTGVHTQYFGPGTRLTVL.

This chain connects TRBV5-1 to TRBJ2-7; 7 positions match TRBD2. This CDR3 has 15 amino acids. Germline V gene lookup returns CDR1 SGHRS and CDR2 YFSETQ. V shed 0 bases and J 5 bases; nucleotides not matched to a gene: 8. This CDR3 reads CASSLATSVGDEQYF. In DNA form, the CDR3 reads TGCGCCAGCAGCTTGGCAACTAGCGTCGGGGACGAGCAGTACTTC.

The table lists this clonotype with many counts. V is TRBV12-3 or TRBV12-4 and J is TRBJ2-1; 8 nucleotides match TRBD2. There are 16 residues in the CDR3. V lost 5 bases to trimming and J lost 7 bases; unmatched junction nucleotides: 13. The CDR3 DNA is TGTGCCAGCAGTCCAGCGGGGGAGCCCCTGGGGAATGAGCAGTTCTTC. This sequence encodes CASSPAGEPLGNEQFF.

This clonotype was found many times. The chain couples TRBV29-1 to TRBJ2-1, with D perhaps being TRBD1 or TRBD2 (5 bases each). Trimming took 5 bases from V and 3 from J, leaving 17 bases between them. The CDR3 length is 15 residues. From germline, CDR1 is SQVTM and CDR2 ANQGSEA. DNA for the CDR3: TGCAGCGTTCCCGACGGGACCCAAATCTACAATGAGCAGTTCTTC. Translation: CSVPDGTQIYNEQFF.

Details on this clonotype: This may arise from a read error, as a much more abundant clone is one base away. The gene calls are TRBV6-2 or TRBV6-3 and TRBJ1-2, with TRBD1 matching 10 bases. The CDR3 loop spans 13 amino acids. Germline loops: CDR1 MNHEY, CDR2 SVGEGT. J was trimmed by 6 bases and V by 5 bases; bases with no gene match: 3. In nucleotides, the CDR3 is TGTGCCAGCAGTAACGACAGGGGGCATGGCTACACCTTC. Amino acids: CASSNDRGHGYTF.

The table lists this clonotype with many counts. The chain has TRBV12-3 or TRBV12-4 and TRBJ2-1; the match to TRBD1 covers 8 bases. V shed 4 bases, J shed 4 bases, and the junction held 9 bases outside the gene matches. There are 16 residues in the CDR3. CDR3 in DNA: TGTGCCAGCAGTTCCCGACAGGGGAAGGGATACAATGAGCAGTTCTTC. It specifies CASSSRQGKGYNEQFF.